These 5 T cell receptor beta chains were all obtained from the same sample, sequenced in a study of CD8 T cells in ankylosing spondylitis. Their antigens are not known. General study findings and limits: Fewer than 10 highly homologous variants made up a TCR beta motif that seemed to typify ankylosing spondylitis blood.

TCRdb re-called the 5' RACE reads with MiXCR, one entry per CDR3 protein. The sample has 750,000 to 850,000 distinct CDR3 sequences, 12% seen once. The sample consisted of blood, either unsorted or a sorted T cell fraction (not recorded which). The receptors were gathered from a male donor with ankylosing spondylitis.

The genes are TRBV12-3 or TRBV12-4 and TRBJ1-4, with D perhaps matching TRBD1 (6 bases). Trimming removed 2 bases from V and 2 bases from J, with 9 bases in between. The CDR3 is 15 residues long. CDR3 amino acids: CASSLRGRTNEKLFF. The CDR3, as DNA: TGTGCCAGCAGTTTAAGGGGGAGGACTAATGAAAAACTGTTTTTT.

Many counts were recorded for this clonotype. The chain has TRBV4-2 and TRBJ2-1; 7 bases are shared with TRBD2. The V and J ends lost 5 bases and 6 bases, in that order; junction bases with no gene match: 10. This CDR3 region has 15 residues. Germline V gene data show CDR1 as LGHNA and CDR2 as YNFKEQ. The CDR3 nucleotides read TGTGCCAGCAGCATGGGGGAGGGCTATGCCAATGAGCAGTTCTTC. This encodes CASSMGEGYANEQFF.

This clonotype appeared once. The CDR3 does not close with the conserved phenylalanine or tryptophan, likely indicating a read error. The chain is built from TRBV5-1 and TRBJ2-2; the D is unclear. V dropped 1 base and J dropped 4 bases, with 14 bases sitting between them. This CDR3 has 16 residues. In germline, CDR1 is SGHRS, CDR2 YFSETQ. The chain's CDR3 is CASSLMSQDGTGELFL. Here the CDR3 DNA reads TGCGCCAGCAGCTTGATGTCCCAGGATGGCACCGGGGAGCTGTTTCTT.

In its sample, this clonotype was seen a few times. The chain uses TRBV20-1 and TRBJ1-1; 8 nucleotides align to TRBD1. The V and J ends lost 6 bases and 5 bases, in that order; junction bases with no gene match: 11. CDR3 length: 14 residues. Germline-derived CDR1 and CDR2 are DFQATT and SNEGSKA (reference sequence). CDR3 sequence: CSAADRGRGTEAFF. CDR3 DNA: TGCAGTGCGGCAGACAGGGGCAGGGGGACTGAAGCTTTCTTT.

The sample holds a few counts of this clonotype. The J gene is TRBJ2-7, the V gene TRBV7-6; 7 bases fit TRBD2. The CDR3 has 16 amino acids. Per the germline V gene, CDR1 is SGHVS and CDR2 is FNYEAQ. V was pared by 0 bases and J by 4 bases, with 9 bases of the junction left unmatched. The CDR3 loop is CASSLAVRAGEYEQYF. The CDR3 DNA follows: TGTGCCAGCAGCTTAGCTGTCCGTGCGGGAGAGTACGAGCAGTACTTC.